One sample yielded the 17 T cell receptor beta chains listed below, sequenced in a study of T cells in Graves' hyperthyroidism and ophthalmopathy. Using RNA transcripts as the source, TCR beta CDR3 regions were amplified. The TCR CDR3 was amplified in a first-round RT-PCR using the HTBI primer set. In TCRdb, the multiplex PCR reads were re-called with MiXCR into one record per CDR3 protein. This table holds hundreds of thousands of distinct CDR3 sequences, under 15% found once. Sequenced: blood. Source of these receptors: a man aged 18 to 29 with Graves' ophthalmopathy.

This clonotype was observed at least ten times. The chain uses TRBV27 and TRBJ2-7; D ambiguous. The CDR3 contains 13 residues. V gave up 4 bases and J gave up 1 base, with 8 bases separating them. The germline V gene encodes CDR1 MNHEY and CDR2 SMNVEV (reference sequence). The CDR3 DNA is TGTGCCAGCAGTTCCAGAGAGTCCTACGAGCAGTACTTC. It is translated as CASSSRESYEQYF.

This clonotype has ten or more counts. The chain uses TRBV3-1 and TRBJ1-5; D is possibly TRBD1 (5 bases). The CDR3 extends over 15 amino acids. Germline V lookup: CDR1 LGHDT, CDR2 YNNKEL (reference sequence). The ends were cut back, 4 bases at V and 6 bases at J, with 16 bases in the middle. CDR3 in amino acids: CASSPAGGFGQPQHF. In DNA, the CDR3 is TGTGCCAGCAGCCCGGCCGGGGGTTTCGGTCAGCCCCAGCATTTT.

The rearrangement uses TRBV6-1 and TRBJ2-3; maybe TRBD2 (5 bases). The CDR3 is made up of 16 amino acids. With 4 bases removed from V and 5 bases from J, the gap between germline ends came to 19 bases. CDR1 is MNHNS and CDR2 is SASEGT in the germline V gene. This chain's CDR3 is CASSGRGLAAGDTQYF. The CDR3 coding sequence is TGTGCCAGCAGTGGCAGAGGGTTGGCCGCCGGAGATACGCAGTATTTT.

The chain links TRBV20-1 to TRBJ2-2; 8 nucleotides align to TRBD1. CDR1 is DFQATT, CDR2 SNEGSKA, per germline (reference sequence). The length of the CDR3 is 14 residues. J gave up 0 bases and V 5 bases, and 2 bases lay outside the gene matches. The chain's CDR3 is CSAGGQANTGELFF. The CDR3 nucleotides are TGCAGTGCTGGGGGACAGGCGAACACCGGGGAGCTGTTTTTT.

The chain employs TRBV9 and TRBJ2-1, with a weak D call TRBD2 (5 bases). Trimming took off 1 base at V and 8 bases at J, with 16 bases between the two ends. The germline V gene has CDR1 SGDLS and CDR2 YYNGEE. This CDR3 has 15 amino acids. The CDR3 DNA reads as TGTGCCAGCAGCGTAAAAAGTGGGAGCTGGGATGAGCAGTTCTTC. It encodes CASSVKSGSWDEQFF.

This clonotype has a handful of counts. The gene calls are TRBV10-3 and TRBJ1-2, with D possibly matching TRBD1 (5 bases). V lost 2 bases to trimming and J lost 3 bases, with 13 bases between them. Germline CDR1 ENHRY, CDR2 SYGVKD. The CDR3 totals 15 residues. Here the CDR3 reads CAISEPPGTDYGYTF. Written as DNA, the CDR3 is TGTGCCATCAGTGAGCCCCCAGGGACGGACTATGGCTACACCTTC.

This clonotype was seen many times. V and J are TRBV3-1 and TRBJ2-5; D remains unclear. CDR3 length: 12 amino acids. V lost 0 bases and J 6 bases, leaving 5 bases between the germline ends. Looked up from germline, CDR1 is LGHDT and CDR2 is YNNKEL (reference sequence). CDR3 bases: TGTGCCAGCAGCCAAGAGATCCAGACCCAGTACTTC. Translated, it gives CASSQEIQTQYF.

The sample holds many counts of this clonotype. The CDR3 reads CASSSTRPQETQYF. CDR3 DNA: TGTGCCAGCAGTTCAACTCGACCCCAAGAGACCCAGTACTTC. The chain is built from TRBV12-3 or TRBV12-4 and TRBJ2-5, with unresolved D. V dropped 4 bases and J dropped 1 base, with 10 bases sitting between them. CDR3 length equals 14 residues.

This clonotype has at least ten counts. The chain couples TRBV2 to TRBJ1-3, with D perhaps TRBD1 (5 bases). With 4 bases removed from V and 0 bases from J, the gap between germline ends came to 7 bases. Germline V gives CDR1 SNHLY, CDR2 FYNNEI. The CDR3 has 14 amino acids. The CDR3 sequence is CASSGRASGNTIYF. The CDR3 DNA follows: TGTGCCAGCAGTGGCAGGGCCTCTGGAAACACCATATATTTT. Supplemented by reference TRBV2 and TRBJ1-3, the full variable domain reads EPEVTQTPSHQVTQMGQEVILRCVPISNHLYFYWYRQILGQKVEFLVSFYNNEISEKSEIFDDQFSVERPDGSNFTLKIRSTKLEDSAMYFCASSGRASGNTIYFGEGSWLTVV.

The chain couples TRBV7-8 to TRBJ2-6, with D tentatively TRBD1 or TRBD2 (5 bases each). CDR3 length: 16 residues. Germline V gives CDR1 SGHVS, CDR2 FQNEAQ. Trimming stripped 1 base from V and 2 bases from J, with 9 bases between. CDR3 in amino acids: CASSLGGSAGANVLTF. DNA for the CDR3: TGTGCCAGCAGCTTAGGGGGGTCGGCTGGGGCCAACGTCCTGACTTTC.

This clonotype was found a few times. The genes are TRBV24-1 and TRBJ2-3; 8 nucleotides agree with TRBD2. The germline CDR1 and CDR2 sequences are KGHDR and SFDVKD. V was clipped by 6 bases and J by 3 bases; unmatched bases: 4. The length of the CDR3 is 14 residues. This CDR3 reads CATSPGTRTDTQYF. CDR3 nucleotides: TGTGCCACCAGTCCCGGGACTAGGACAGATACGCAGTATTTT.

V gene TRBV3-1 combines with J gene TRBJ2-3, with 8 nucleotides matching TRBD2. V lost 3 bases, J lost 8 bases, and 7 bases stayed unmatched. This CDR3 region has 14 residues. The germline V gene has CDR1 LGHDT and CDR2 YNNKEL (reference sequence). The CDR3 loop is CASSQDGGAGTQYF. The CDR3 DNA reads TGTGCCAGCAGCCAGGACGGGGGGGCTGGTACGCAGTATTTT.

This clonotype appeared many times. This chain links TRBV6-1 with TRBJ2-5; 8 bases are shared with TRBD2. Germline CDR1 and CDR2: MNHNS and SASEGT. V trimming: 6 bases; J trimming: 4 bases; junction bases outside the gene matches: 10. The CDR3 contains 15 residues. CDR3 sequence: CASSAEAGGSETQYF. In DNA form, the CDR3 reads TGTGCCAGCAGCGCCGAGGCGGGGGGATCAGAGACCCAGTACTTC.

At least ten counts were recorded for this clonotype. The J gene is TRBJ1-2, the V gene TRBV12-3 or TRBV12-4, with D possibly being TRBD1 (5 bases). This CDR3 has 14 amino acids. V dropped 3 bases and J dropped 0 bases, with 8 bases sitting between them. The chain's CDR3 is CASSFSTANYGYTF. The CDR3 DNA follows: TGTGCCAGCAGTTTTTCGACAGCTAACTATGGCTACACCTTC.

This clonotype was picked up many times. V usage is TRBV29-1 and J usage is TRBJ1-5, with unresolved D. This CDR3 has 13 amino acids. Germline V CDR1 and CDR2: SQVTM, ANQGSEA. Trimming left V 6 bases short and J 3 bases short, with 12 bases between. The CDR3 DNA sequence: TGCAGCGTCGCGGAGCGGGACAATCAGCCCCAGCATTTT. Translating gives CSVAERDNQPQHF. Full variable domain (outside the CDR3, taken from reference TRBV29-1 and TRBJ1-5): SAVISQKPSRDICQRGTSLTIQCQVDSQVTMMFWYRQQPGQSLTLIATANQGSEATYESGFVIDKFPISRPNLTFSTLTVSNMSPEDSSIYLCSVAERDNQPQHFGDGTRLSIL.

Points on this clonotype: A much larger clone lies one base from this, so it may be a read error. The rearrangement uses TRBV2 and TRBJ2-1; D could derive from TRBD1 or TRBD2 (5 bases each). The V gene lost 6 bases and the J gene lost 6 bases, with 15 bases spanning the gap. CDR1 and CDR2 (germline): SNHLY, FYNNEI. This CDR3 is built from 14 residues. The CDR3 loop is CASRFRDPLNEQFF. CDR3 in DNA: TGTGCCAGCAGGTTCCGGGACCCCCTCAATGAGCAGTTCTTC.

The chain recombines TRBV5-4 with TRBJ2-3; weak D call: TRBD2 (7 bases). Germline CDR1 and CDR2: SGHNT and YYREEE (reference sequence). The CDR3 totals 16 residues. V shed 5 bases and J shed 4 bases, with 20 bases lying between them. CDR3 sequence: CASSRGRGGQADTQYF. CDR3 in DNA: TGTGCCAGCAGTAGGGGGAGGGGGGGCCAAGCAGATACGCAGTATTTT.